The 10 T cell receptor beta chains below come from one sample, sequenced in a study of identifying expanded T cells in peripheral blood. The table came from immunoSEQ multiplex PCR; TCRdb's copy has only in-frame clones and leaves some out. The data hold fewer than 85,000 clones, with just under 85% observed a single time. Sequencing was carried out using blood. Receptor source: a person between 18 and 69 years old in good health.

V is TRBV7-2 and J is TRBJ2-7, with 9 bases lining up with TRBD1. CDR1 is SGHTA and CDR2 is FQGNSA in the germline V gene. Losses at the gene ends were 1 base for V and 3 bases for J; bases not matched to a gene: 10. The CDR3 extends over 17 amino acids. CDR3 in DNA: TGTGCCAGCAGCTTAGGGGCCGGGACAGGGATCTTCTACGAGCAGTACTTC. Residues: CASSLGAGTGIFYEQYF.

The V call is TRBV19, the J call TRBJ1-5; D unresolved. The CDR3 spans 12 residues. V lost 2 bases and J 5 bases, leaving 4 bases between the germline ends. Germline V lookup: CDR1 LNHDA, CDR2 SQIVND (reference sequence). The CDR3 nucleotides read TGTGCCAGTAGTATATCAGATCAGCCCCAGCATTTT. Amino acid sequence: CASSISDQPQHF.

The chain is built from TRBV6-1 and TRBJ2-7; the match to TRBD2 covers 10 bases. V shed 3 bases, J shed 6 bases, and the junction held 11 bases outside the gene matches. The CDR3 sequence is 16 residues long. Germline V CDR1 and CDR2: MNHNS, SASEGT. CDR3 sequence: CASSERASGSTSEQYF. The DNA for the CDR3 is TGTGCCAGCAGTGAGAGGGCTAGCGGGAGCACATCCGAGCAGTACTTC.

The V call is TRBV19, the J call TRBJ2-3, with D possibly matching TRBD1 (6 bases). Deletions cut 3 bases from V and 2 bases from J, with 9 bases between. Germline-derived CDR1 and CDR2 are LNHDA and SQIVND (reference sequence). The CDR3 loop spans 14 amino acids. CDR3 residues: CASSIDRITDTQYF. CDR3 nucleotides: TGTGCCAGTAGTATCGACAGGATCACAGATACGCAGTATTTT.

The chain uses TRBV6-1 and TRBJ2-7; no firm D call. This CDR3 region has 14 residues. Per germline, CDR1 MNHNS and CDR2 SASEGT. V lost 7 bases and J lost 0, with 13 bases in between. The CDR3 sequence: CASKLSLFSYEQYF. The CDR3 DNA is TGTGCCAGCAAACTCAGTTTATTCTCCTACGAGCAGTACTTC.

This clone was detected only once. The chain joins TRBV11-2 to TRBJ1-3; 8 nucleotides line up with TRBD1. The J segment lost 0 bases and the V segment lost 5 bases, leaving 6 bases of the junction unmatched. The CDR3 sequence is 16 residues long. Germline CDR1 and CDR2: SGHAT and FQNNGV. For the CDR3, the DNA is TGTGCCAGCAGCGATAACAGGGGGATCTCTGGAAACACCATATATTTT. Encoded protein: CASSDNRGISGNTIYF. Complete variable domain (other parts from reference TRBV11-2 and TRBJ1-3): EAGVAQSPRYKIIEKRQSVAFWCNPISGHATLYWYQQILGQGPKLLIQFQNNGVVDDSQLPKDRFSAERLKGVDSTLKIQPAKLEDSAVYLCASSDNRGISGNTIYFGEGSWLTVV.

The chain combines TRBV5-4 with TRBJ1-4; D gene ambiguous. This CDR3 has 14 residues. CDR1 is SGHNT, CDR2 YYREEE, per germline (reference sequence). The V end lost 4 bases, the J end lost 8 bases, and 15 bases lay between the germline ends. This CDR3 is CASSPQSGGEKLFF. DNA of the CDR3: TGTGCCAGCAGCCCTCAATCGGGTGGAGAAAAACTGTTTTTT.

Here the CDR3 reads CASSVMLGTGDYNEQFF. DNA of the CDR3: TGTGCCAGCAGTGTGATGTTGGGGACAGGAGACTACAATGAGCAGTTCTTC. The chain is built from TRBV2 and TRBJ2-1; 8 bases are shared with TRBD1. Germline V gene lookup returns CDR1 SNHLY and CDR2 FYNNEI. Trimming took 4 bases from V and 3 from J; bases not matched to a gene: 11. The CDR3 has 17 residues.

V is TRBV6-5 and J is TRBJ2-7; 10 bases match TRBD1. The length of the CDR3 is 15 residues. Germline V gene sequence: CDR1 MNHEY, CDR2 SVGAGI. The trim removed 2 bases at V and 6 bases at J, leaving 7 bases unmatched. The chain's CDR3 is CASSYEGQGPSEQYF. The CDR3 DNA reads TGTGCCAGCAGTTACGAGGGACAGGGGCCTTCCGAGCAGTACTTC.

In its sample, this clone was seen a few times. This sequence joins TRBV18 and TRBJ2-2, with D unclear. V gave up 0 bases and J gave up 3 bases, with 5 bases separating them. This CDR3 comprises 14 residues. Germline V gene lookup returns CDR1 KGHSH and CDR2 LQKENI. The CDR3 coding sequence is TGTGCCAGCTCACCACCGGGGTACACCGGGGAGCTGTTTTTT. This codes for CASSPPGYTGELFF.